This is a list of T cell receptor beta chains from one sample in a study of T cell responses to AZD1222 COVID-19 vaccine. Produced via immunoSEQ multiplex PCR; TCRdb's table is partial and in-frame only. The profile covers 84,000 or so clones, with approximately 86% appearing a single time and approximately 8% taken by the ten largest. Sample: peripheral blood, taken on day 0 of AZD1222 vaccination. Source of these receptors: an adult in good health. The CDR3 runs from the conserved cysteine through the conserved F or W. A D gene is named only where the DNA matches it firmly. For some rows the clone size is stated as once, few or many, or as a class when expanded; others skip it.

j_call: TRBJ2-7; v_call: TRBV19; d_call: TRBD1; clone_size: .; cdr3_nt: TGTGCCAGTAGTATAGATCACTGGACAGGGATTGAGCAGTACTTC; cdr3_aa: CASSIDHWTGIEQYF
j_call: TRBJ1-6; v_call: TRBV7-9; d_call: .; clone_size: .; cdr3_nt: TGTGCCAGCAGCTTCACAACCCAGGGGCTGTATAATTCACCCCTCCACTTT; cdr3_aa: CASSFTTQGLYNSPLHF
j_call: TRBJ1-2; v_call: TRBV30; d_call: .; clone_size: .; cdr3_nt: TGTGCCTGGAGTTTGGGTAAAGCGGGCTATGGCTACACCTTC; cdr3_aa: CAWSLGKAGYGYTF
j_call: TRBJ2-1; v_call: TRBV11-2; d_call: TRBD1; clone_size: .; cdr3_nt: TGTGCCAGCAGCTTAACCTTGGGACAGGGACACAATGAGCAGTTCTTC; cdr3_aa: CASSLTLGQGHNEQFF
j_call: TRBJ2-7; v_call: TRBV30; d_call: .; clone_size: .; cdr3_nt: TGTGCCTGGAAGCGGGACAGACCCTACGAGCAGTACTTC; cdr3_aa: CAWKRDRPYEQYF
j_call: TRBJ1-6; v_call: TRBV4-1; d_call: TRBD1; clone_size: .; cdr3_nt: TGCGCCAGCTGTGGGAGGCCCGGGACAGATAATTCACCCCTCCACTTT; cdr3_aa: CASCGRPGTDNSPLHF
j_call: TRBJ2-2; v_call: TRBV18; d_call: TRBD1; clone_size: .; cdr3_nt: TGTGCCAGCTCACTACAGGGGGGCGAGAACACCGGGGAGCTGTTTTTT; cdr3_aa: CASSLQGGENTGELFF
j_call: TRBJ2-6; v_call: TRBV28; d_call: TRBD2; clone_size: .; cdr3_nt: TGTGCCAGCACTATCGCGGGGGTCGCTGGGGCCAACGTCCTGACTTTC; cdr3_aa: CASTIAGVAGANVLTF
j_call: TRBJ1-2; v_call: TRBV4-1; d_call: .; clone_size: once; cdr3_nt: TGCGCCAGCAGCTACAAGGAGGTTATCCGGGGCGGGGGCTACTATGGCTACACCTTC; cdr3_aa: CASSYKEVIRGGGYYGYTF
j_call: TRBJ2-1; v_call: TRBV6-5; d_call: .; clone_size: .; cdr3_nt: TGTGCCAGCAGTTACCGCTCCAGGGGAGGGCAGTTCTTC; cdr3_aa: CASSYRSRGGQFF
j_call: TRBJ2-5; v_call: TRBV19; d_call: .; clone_size: .; cdr3_nt: TGTGCCAGTAGTATAAGGGTCTCATACCAAGAGACCCAGTACTTC; cdr3_aa: CASSIRVSYQETQYF
j_call: TRBJ1-1; v_call: TRBV6-5; d_call: .; clone_size: .; cdr3_nt: TGTGCCAGCAGTACGAACACTGAAGCTTTCTTT; cdr3_aa: CASSTNTEAFF
j_call: TRBJ2-7; v_call: TRBV27; d_call: .; clone_size: few; cdr3_nt: TGTGCCAGCAGTTTGGGAACTGTCCCCTACGAGCAGTACTTC; cdr3_aa: CASSLGTVPYEQYF
j_call: TRBJ1-2; v_call: TRBV30; d_call: .; clone_size: .; cdr3_nt: TGTGCCTGGAGTCCCGGCCGGTCTGGCTACACCTTC; cdr3_aa: CAWSPGRSGYTF
j_call: TRBJ2-5; v_call: TRBV18; d_call: TRBD1; clone_size: few; cdr3_nt: TGTGCCAGCTCACTCCGGACAGGCCCGCAGACCCAGTACTTC; cdr3_aa: CASSLRTGPQTQYF
j_call: TRBJ2-7; v_call: TRBV15; d_call: .; clone_size: .; cdr3_nt: TGTGCCACCAGCAGAGATATTTACACAGCTAATTCCTACGAGCAGTACTTC; cdr3_aa: CATSRDIYTANSYEQYF
j_call: TRBJ1-6; v_call: TRBV6-1; d_call: .; clone_size: .; cdr3_nt: TGTGCCAGCAGTGAAGCGCTGACCGTCGGCGTTTCACCCCTCCACTTT; cdr3_aa: CASSEALTVGVSPLHF
j_call: TRBJ1-5; v_call: TRBV7-2; d_call: .; clone_size: once; cdr3_nt: TGTGCCAGCAGCCTGTACCGACGGGGGAGCAATCAGCCCCAGCATTTT; cdr3_aa: CASSLYRRGSNQPQHF
j_call: TRBJ2-7; v_call: TRBV6-1; d_call: .; clone_size: .; cdr3_nt: TGTGCCAGCAGTGAAGGGGCCCGCTACGAGCAGTACTTC; cdr3_aa: CASSEGARYEQYF
j_call: TRBJ1-2; v_call: TRBV29-1; d_call: TRBD1; clone_size: .; cdr3_nt: TGCAGCGTATCGACAGGGGGCGGCTATGGCTACACCTTC; cdr3_aa: CSVSTGGGYGYTF
j_call: TRBJ2-1; v_call: TRBV5-4; d_call: TRBD2; clone_size: .; cdr3_nt: TGTGCCAGCAGCCCAGGACTAGCGGGAGTCGATCTTTACAATGAGCAGTTCTTC; cdr3_aa: CASSPGLAGVDLYNEQFF
j_call: TRBJ1-6; v_call: TRBV19; d_call: TRBD1; clone_size: .; cdr3_nt: TGTGCCAGTAGTACCCGGACAGGGGGTTCACCCCTCCACTTT; cdr3_aa: CASSTRTGGSPLHF
j_call: TRBJ2-1; v_call: TRBV7-3; d_call: .; clone_size: .; cdr3_nt: TGTGCCAGCAGCTTACCCCCCTCGTATGAGCAGTTCTTC; cdr3_aa: CASSLPPSYEQFF
j_call: TRBJ2-7; v_call: TRBV5-1; d_call: TRBD1; clone_size: once; cdr3_nt: TGCGCCAGCAGCTTTGACAGGGTCGAGCAGTACTTC; cdr3_aa: CASSFDRVEQYF
j_call: TRBJ1-5; v_call: TRBV28; d_call: .; clone_size: few; cdr3_nt: TGTGCCAGCAGTCCCGATGGATATAGCAATCAGCCCCAGCATTTT; cdr3_aa: CASSPDGYSNQPQHF
j_call: TRBJ2-5; v_call: TRBV28; d_call: TRBD2; clone_size: .; cdr3_nt: TGTGCCAGCAGTCCACTAGCGGGAGGGCAGGAGACCCAGTACTTC; cdr3_aa: CASSPLAGGQETQYF
j_call: TRBJ2-3; v_call: TRBV24-1; d_call: .; clone_size: .; cdr3_nt: TGTGCCACCAGTGCCTCTCGACGGCCAGGCACAGATACGCAGTATTTT; cdr3_aa: CATSASRRPGTDTQYF
j_call: TRBJ2-7; v_call: TRBV4-3; d_call: .; clone_size: .; cdr3_nt: TGCGCCAGCAGCCAAGAAGGACGGGGAACCTACGAGCAGTACTTC; cdr3_aa: CASSQEGRGTYEQYF
j_call: TRBJ2-1; v_call: TRBV21-1; d_call: .; clone_size: .; cdr3_nt: TGTGCCAGCAGCAACCCAACCGGACCCTACAATGAGCAGTTCTTC; cdr3_aa: CASSNPTGPYNEQFF
j_call: TRBJ1-3; v_call: TRBV2; d_call: TRBD1; clone_size: .; cdr3_nt: TGTGCCAGCGGACAGGGGGCCCACTCTGGAAACACCATATATTTT; cdr3_aa: CASGQGAHSGNTIYF
j_call: TRBJ2-1; v_call: TRBV14; d_call: .; clone_size: .; cdr3_nt: TGTGCCAGCGCCTTTATTAACAATGAGCAGTTCTTC; cdr3_aa: CASAFINNEQFF
j_call: TRBJ2-1; v_call: TRBV11-1; d_call: .; clone_size: .; cdr3_nt: TGTGCCAGCAGCTCGCAGGGGTTCTACAATGAGCAGTTCTTC; cdr3_aa: CASSSQGFYNEQFF
j_call: TRBJ1-1; v_call: TRBV28; d_call: TRBD1; clone_size: .; cdr3_nt: TGTGCCAGCAGTGGTCCGGGACAGGGGAACACTGAAGCTTTCTTT; cdr3_aa: CASSGPGQGNTEAFF
j_call: TRBJ1-2; v_call: TRBV28; d_call: .; clone_size: few; cdr3_nt: TGTGCCAGCAGTCCGCCAGGGGTCCTATACTATGGCTACACCTTC; cdr3_aa: CASSPPGVLYYGYTF
j_call: TRBJ2-1; v_call: TRBV19; d_call: .; clone_size: once; cdr3_nt: TGTGCCAGTAGTATAGTTCCTAGCCTCCCTAGTGAGCAGTTCTTC; cdr3_aa: CASSIVPSLPSEQFF
j_call: TRBJ1-3; v_call: TRBV7-3; d_call: .; clone_size: .; cdr3_nt: TGTGCCAGCAGCTTAACTAACTCTGGAAACACCATATATTTT; cdr3_aa: CASSLTNSGNTIYF
j_call: TRBJ1-1; v_call: TRBV3-1/TRBV3-2; d_call: .; clone_size: .; cdr3_nt: TGTGCCAGCAGCCCTCCCGCAGGGGCTGGAACTGAAGCTTTCTTT; cdr3_aa: CASSPPAGAGTEAFF
j_call: TRBJ1-1; v_call: TRBV4-2; d_call: .; clone_size: few; cdr3_nt: TGTGCCAGCAGCCAAGTCGAGGGGAACACTGAAGCTTTCTTT; cdr3_aa: CASSQVEGNTEAFF
j_call: TRBJ1-6; v_call: TRBV5-4; d_call: .; clone_size: .; cdr3_nt: TGTGCCAGCACCGTGATCGGGGGAAGAAATTCACCCCTCCACTTT; cdr3_aa: CASTVIGGRNSPLHF
j_call: TRBJ2-5; v_call: TRBV27; d_call: .; clone_size: .; cdr3_nt: TGTGCCAGCAGTTTCTCCGGGGTAGAGACCCAGTACTTC; cdr3_aa: CASSFSGVETQYF